Listed below are T cell receptor beta chains from one sample, sequenced in a study of cytotoxic CD8 clonotypes in ibrutinib-treated CLL. The repertoire was sequenced with immunoSEQ multiplex PCR; TCRdb's copy has only in-frame clones and lacks some. The sample contains approximately 130,000 clones, around four fifths of which appear only once. The material was PBMCs, obtained after 24 months of ibrutinib treatment. Source of these receptors: a human donor with chronic lymphocytic leukemia. Both conserved end residues are part of each CDR3. The order of the fields is J gene, D gene, clone size, V gene, CDR3 DNA, CDR3 protein. D genes are given only for firm matches. The size field is filled for only some rows; it gives once, few, many or a size class.

j_gene: TRBJ1-1; d_gene: .; abundance: once; v_gene: TRBV9; CDR3nt: TGTGCCAGCAGCGAGAACAGGAACTACTCGAACACTGAAGCTTTCTTT; CDR3aa: CASSENRNYSNTEAFF
j_gene: TRBJ1-6; d_gene: .; abundance: .; v_gene: TRBV14; CDR3nt: TGTGCCAGCAGCCTTACAGGTTATTCACCCCTCCACTTT; CDR3aa: CASSLTGYSPLHF
j_gene: TRBJ2-1; d_gene: TRBD2; abundance: .; v_gene: TRBV4-1; CDR3nt: TGCGCCAGCAGCCAAGATTCGTCTAGCGGGGGCCTACTTTACAATGAGCAGTTCTTC; CDR3aa: CASSQDSSSGGLLYNEQFF
j_gene: TRBJ2-7; d_gene: TRBD1; abundance: .; v_gene: TRBV27; CDR3nt: TGTGCCAGCAGCCCGACAGGGATCTACGAGCAGTACTTC; CDR3aa: CASSPTGIYEQYF
j_gene: TRBJ1-2; d_gene: .; abundance: few; v_gene: TRBV28; CDR3nt: TGTGCCAGCAGTCCTTATGGCAGGGAGAACTATGGCTACACCTTC; CDR3aa: CASSPYGRENYGYTF
j_gene: TRBJ2-6; d_gene: .; abundance: .; v_gene: TRBV19; CDR3nt: TGTGCCAGTAGTTCAAAGGGGAGAACGGGGGCCAACGTCCTGACTTTC; CDR3aa: CASSSKGRTGANVLTF
j_gene: TRBJ1-4; d_gene: .; abundance: once; v_gene: TRBV5-1; CDR3nt: TGCGCCAGCAGCCCGGGGGGAGCTAATGAAAAACTGTTTTTT; CDR3aa: CASSPGGANEKLFF
j_gene: TRBJ1-6; d_gene: .; abundance: few; v_gene: TRBV6-1; CDR3nt: TGTGCCAGCACGAGGGGCAGGCCCGATTCACCCCTCCACTTT; CDR3aa: CASTRGRPDSPLHF
j_gene: TRBJ1-4; d_gene: .; abundance: .; v_gene: TRBV18; CDR3nt: TGTGCCAGCTCACCGCGTCAGGGCCAGAGTGAAAAACTGTTTTTT; CDR3aa: CASSPRQGQSEKLFF
j_gene: TRBJ1-6; d_gene: .; abundance: many; v_gene: TRBV7-2; CDR3nt: TGTGCCAGCAGCGTCGGCAGGGGAGGTTCACCCCTCCACTTT; CDR3aa: CASSVGRGGSPLHF
j_gene: TRBJ1-6; d_gene: .; abundance: few; v_gene: TRBV6-5; CDR3nt: TGTGCCAGCAGAGAACAGGTGTTGGGTCTTTCACCCCTCCACTTT; CDR3aa: CASREQVLGLSPLHF
j_gene: TRBJ2-7; d_gene: .; abundance: .; v_gene: TRBV28; CDR3nt: TGTGCCAGCAGTTTAGGGACACCAAATACCTACGAGCAGTACTTC; CDR3aa: CASSLGTPNTYEQYF
j_gene: TRBJ1-5; d_gene: .; abundance: once; v_gene: TRBV6-1; CDR3nt: TGTGCCAGCAGTGAATGGGGATTGAGCAATCAGCCCCAGCATTTT; CDR3aa: CASSEWGLSNQPQHF
j_gene: TRBJ2-2; d_gene: .; abundance: .; v_gene: TRBV18; CDR3nt: TGTGCCAGCTCACAAGGCACCGGGGAGCTGTTTTTT; CDR3aa: CASSQGTGELFF
j_gene: TRBJ1-6; d_gene: .; abundance: once; v_gene: TRBV7-2; CDR3nt: TGTGCCAGCAGCCGGGACGGTAATTCACCCCTCCACTTT; CDR3aa: CASSRDGNSPLHF
j_gene: TRBJ2-7; d_gene: .; abundance: .; v_gene: TRBV5-4; CDR3nt: TGCGCCAGCAGCCAAGATGACCTCGCTCGGCCGGGGGAGCAGTACTTC; CDR3aa: CASSQDDLARPGEQYF
j_gene: TRBJ1-3; d_gene: .; abundance: few; v_gene: TRBV19; CDR3nt: TGTGCCAGTAGCCGAAGCCCGGGCCCTGGAAACACCATATATTTT; CDR3aa: CASSRSPGPGNTIYF
j_gene: TRBJ1-6; d_gene: TRBD1; abundance: .; v_gene: TRBV12-5; CDR3nt: TGTGCTAGTGGTTTCACAGGGGGGTCACCCCTCCACTTT; CDR3aa: CASGFTGGSPLHF
j_gene: TRBJ2-2; d_gene: TRBD1; abundance: .; v_gene: TRBV5-1; CDR3nt: TGCGCCAGCAGCTTGGTGGGACAGGGCGGCGGGGAGCTGTTTTTT; CDR3aa: CASSLVGQGGGELFF
j_gene: TRBJ1-1; d_gene: .; abundance: .; v_gene: TRBV7-6; CDR3nt: TGTGCCAGCAGCTTATACGGGAACACTGAAGCTTTCTTT; CDR3aa: CASSLYGNTEAFF
j_gene: TRBJ1-1; d_gene: .; abundance: few; v_gene: TRBV6-5; CDR3nt: TGTGCCAGCAGGGGGGAGGGAATAACGAACACTGAAGCTTTCTTT; CDR3aa: CASRGEGITNTEAFF
j_gene: TRBJ1-2; d_gene: .; abundance: few; v_gene: TRBV6-1; CDR3nt: TGTGCCAGCAGTGAACAGGGGTGGGATGGCTACACCTTC; CDR3aa: CASSEQGWDGYTF
j_gene: TRBJ2-7; d_gene: .; abundance: .; v_gene: TRBV30; CDR3nt: TGTGCCTGGAACAGTAATACCTACGAGCAGTACTTC; CDR3aa: CAWNSNTYEQYF
j_gene: TRBJ2-7; d_gene: TRBD2; abundance: .; v_gene: TRBV4-1; CDR3nt: TGCGCCAGCAGCCAAGCTTGGGTAGCGGGGAGTTCCTACGAGCAGTACTTC; CDR3aa: CASSQAWVAGSSYEQYF
j_gene: TRBJ1-1; d_gene: .; abundance: .; v_gene: TRBV9; CDR3nt: TGTGCCAGCAGCTCCCAGGGGCATTTGAACACTGAAGCTTTCTTT; CDR3aa: CASSSQGHLNTEAFF
j_gene: TRBJ1-3; d_gene: .; abundance: few; v_gene: TRBV30; CDR3nt: TGTGCCTGGAGTGTATCCCAGCGACTCTCTGGAAACACCATATATTTT; CDR3aa: CAWSVSQRLSGNTIYF
j_gene: TRBJ2-7; d_gene: .; abundance: .; v_gene: TRBV10-2; CDR3nt: TGCGCCAGCAGTGCCGGCGGAGGAAAATCCTACGAGCAGTACTTC; CDR3aa: CASSAGGGKSYEQYF
j_gene: TRBJ2-1; d_gene: .; abundance: .; v_gene: TRBV28; CDR3nt: TGTGCCAGCAATCTAGTGGCGGGCAATGAGCAGTTCTTC; CDR3aa: CASNLVAGNEQFF
j_gene: TRBJ2-3; d_gene: TRBD2; abundance: once; v_gene: TRBV19; CDR3nt: TGTGCCAGTAGTACGGTAGCGGGGGGGCCTTGGTTCACAGATACGCAGTATTTT; CDR3aa: CASSTVAGGPWFTDTQYF
j_gene: TRBJ2-3; d_gene: TRBD2; abundance: .; v_gene: TRBV19; CDR3nt: TGTGCCAGTAGGACTAGCATGAGCACAGATACGCAGTATTTT; CDR3aa: CASRTSMSTDTQYF
j_gene: TRBJ1-4; d_gene: .; abundance: .; v_gene: TRBV15; CDR3nt: TGTGCCACCAGCAGAGAAGGTCCGCAGGTGGTGGGTGAAAAACTGTTTTTT; CDR3aa: CATSREGPQVVGEKLFF
j_gene: TRBJ2-5; d_gene: .; abundance: few; v_gene: TRBV2; CDR3nt: TGTGCCAGCAGTGCGGGACCAGTAGAGACCCAGTACTTC; CDR3aa: CASSAGPVETQYF
j_gene: TRBJ2-1; d_gene: .; abundance: once; v_gene: TRBV15; CDR3nt: TGTGCCACCAGCAGAGAGGGTGAGCAGTTCTTC; CDR3aa: CATSREGEQFF
j_gene: TRBJ1-5; d_gene: TRBD1; abundance: .; v_gene: TRBV18; CDR3nt: TGTGCCAGCTCACCCGGACAGGGTTACAATCAGCCCCAGCATTTT; CDR3aa: CASSPGQGYNQPQHF
j_gene: TRBJ1-5; d_gene: .; abundance: .; v_gene: TRBV5-4; CDR3nt: TGTGCCAGCAGCTTTCTTGAGGACAGTTATAGCAATCAGCCCCAGCATTTT; CDR3aa: CASSFLEDSYSNQPQHF
j_gene: TRBJ1-5; d_gene: TRBD1; abundance: few; v_gene: TRBV30; CDR3nt: TGTGCCTGGAGTTTGAACAGGGGTCAGCCCCAGCATTTT; CDR3aa: CAWSLNRGQPQHF
j_gene: TRBJ1-2; d_gene: TRBD1; abundance: .; v_gene: TRBV28; CDR3nt: TGTGCCAGCAGTTCGGCGACAGGGAGGCGCGGCTATGGCTACACCTTC; CDR3aa: CASSSATGRRGYGYTF
j_gene: TRBJ2-1; d_gene: TRBD1; abundance: .; v_gene: TRBV7-3; CDR3nt: TGTGCCAGCAGCCCCTCGAGGGGGACAGGGATTCCCCGTACGTTCTTC; CDR3aa: CASSPSRGTGIPRTFF
j_gene: TRBJ1-5; d_gene: TRBD1; abundance: .; v_gene: TRBV19; CDR3nt: TGTGCCAGTAGTACAACAGGGGGCGCATTGAATCAGCCCCAGCATTTT; CDR3aa: CASSTTGGALNQPQHF
j_gene: TRBJ2-7; d_gene: .; abundance: .; v_gene: TRBV28; CDR3nt: TGTCCGTTGGACGGCTACGAGCAGTACTTC; CDR3aa: CPLDGYEQYF
j_gene: TRBJ2-7; d_gene: TRBD2; abundance: .; v_gene: TRBV7-3; CDR3nt: TGTGCCAGCAGCCCCCAAGCGGGAGCTTTCTACGAGCAGTACTTC; CDR3aa: CASSPQAGAFYEQYF
j_gene: TRBJ1-1; d_gene: .; abundance: once; v_gene: TRBV6-6; CDR3nt: TGTGCCAGCAGTGACCAGGACACTGAAGCTTTCTTT; CDR3aa: CASSDQDTEAFF
j_gene: TRBJ2-6; d_gene: .; abundance: .; v_gene: TRBV4-3; CDR3nt: TGCGCCAGCAGCTCTGGGGCCAACGTCCTGACTTTC; CDR3aa: CASSSGANVLTF
j_gene: TRBJ2-3; d_gene: .; abundance: .; v_gene: TRBV6-5; CDR3nt: TGTGCCAGCAGTTACTCCCCACAGGGCCTTACTGATACGCAGTATTTT; CDR3aa: CASSYSPQGLTDTQYF
j_gene: TRBJ1-5; d_gene: .; abundance: .; v_gene: TRBV19; CDR3nt: TGTGCCAGTAGTATTAGCACAGGATATAGCAATCAGCCCCAGCATTTT; CDR3aa: CASSISTGYSNQPQHF
j_gene: TRBJ1-6; d_gene: .; abundance: .; v_gene: TRBV30; CDR3nt: TGTGCCTGGAGTACGGCAGACTCCTATAATTCACCCCTCCACTTT; CDR3aa: CAWSTADSYNSPLHF
j_gene: TRBJ2-6; d_gene: .; abundance: once; v_gene: TRBV19; CDR3nt: TGTGCCACCGGGGGTCCTCCCTCTGGGGCCAACGTCCTGACTTTC; CDR3aa: CATGGPPSGANVLTF
j_gene: TRBJ2-3; d_gene: TRBD2; abundance: .; v_gene: TRBV11-2; CDR3nt: TGTGCCAGCAGCCCGGGTGGACTAGCCCTGGCCGCAGATACGCAGTATTTT; CDR3aa: CASSPGGLALAADTQYF
j_gene: TRBJ1-2; d_gene: .; abundance: .; v_gene: TRBV7-8; CDR3nt: TGTGCCAGCAGCTTAGGGACACCGTTTAACTATGGCTACACCTTC; CDR3aa: CASSLGTPFNYGYTF